These 13 T cell receptor beta chains were all obtained from the same sample, sequenced in a study of cytomegalovirus exposure and HLA in healthy donors. The study ran its PCR with 60 Vbeta and 13 Jbeta primers. The assay was immunoSEQ multiplex PCR, and TCRdb's table has in-frame clones only and misses some. The sample consists of roughly 120,000 clones, about 81% of them appearing once. The sample consisted of PBMCs. Receptor source: a woman aged 25 to 39 in good health and CMV-seronegative.

The gene calls are TRBV9 and TRBJ2-5, with 12 bases lining up with TRBD2. Unmatched junction bases numbered 2, after V lost 3 bases and J lost 5 bases. The CDR3 is 14 residues long. Germline CDR1 and CDR2: SGDLS and YYNGEE. In nucleotides, the CDR3 is TGTGCCAGCAGCGCCGGGACTAGCGGGGAGACCCAGTACTTC. Translating gives CASSAGTSGETQYF.

The chain recombines TRBV25-1 with TRBJ1-1; perhaps TRBD1 as D (5 bases). CDR3 length equals 14 residues. Trimming left V 2 bases short and J 4 bases short, with 11 bases between. Germline lookup yields CDR1 MGHDK and CDR2 SYGVNS. The CDR3 nucleotides read TGTGCCAGCAGTGAAGGCAGGGATATCACTGAAGCTTTCTTT. Its protein product is CASSEGRDITEAFF.

The J gene is TRBJ2-7, the V gene TRBV7-8, with D possibly matching TRBD2 (6 bases). Per the germline V gene, CDR1 is SGHVS and CDR2 is FQNEAQ. Trimming left V 8 bases short and J 3 bases short, with 11 bases between. This CDR3 has 12 amino acids. This CDR3 is CASGGGVYEQYF. For the CDR3, the DNA is TGTGCCAGCGGCGGAGGGGTCTACGAGCAGTACTTC. Variable domain in full (rest from reference TRBV7-8 and TRBJ2-7): GAGVSQSPRYKVAKRGQDVALRCDPISGHVSLFWYQQALGQGPEFLTYFQNEAQLDKSGLPSDRFFAERPEGSVSTLKIQRTQQEDSAVYLCASGGGVYEQYFGPGTRLTVT.

The chain combines TRBV29-1 with TRBJ2-1, with TRBD2 matching over 8 bases. The CDR3 consists of 11 residues. CDR1 and CDR2 (germline): SQVTM, ANQGSEA. The V segment lost 1 base and the J segment 13 bases; nucleotides outside the gene matches: 3. The CDR3 nucleotides are TGCAGCGTTGAAGCGGGAGGGGGTCAGTTCTTC. Protein product: CSVEAGGGQFF.

CDR3: CASSQGQSGANVLTF. The CDR3 DNA reads TGCGCCAGCAGCCAAGGGCAATCTGGGGCCAACGTCCTGACTTTC. This chain links TRBV4-3 with TRBJ2-6; D not resolved. The germline CDR1 and CDR2 sequences are LGHNA and YSLEER. V lost 1 base and J 1 base, leaving 5 bases between the germline ends. CDR3 length: 15 amino acids.

This clone was found a few times. J is TRBJ2-1 and V is TRBV7-2, with D uncertain. Germline CDR1 SGHTA, CDR2 FQGNSA. The CDR3 contains 15 residues. The V end lost 10 bases, the J end lost 4 bases, and 20 bases lay between the germline ends. CDR3: CATSTIPILYNEQFF. For the CDR3, the DNA is TGTGCCACCTCGACGATTCCCATACTATACAATGAGCAGTTCTTC.

This clone was observed a few times. The rearrangement joins TRBV9 to TRBJ2-5; no clear D. Germline-derived CDR1 and CDR2 are SGDLS and YYNGEE. The ends were cut back, 3 bases at V and 9 bases at J, with 6 bases in the middle. This CDR3 is 10 amino acids long. The CDR3 is CASSARAQYF. CDR3 nucleotide sequence: TGTGCCAGCAGCGCTAGAGCCCAGTACTTC.

The V and J genes are TRBV11-3 and TRBJ1-1; 9 nucleotides align to TRBD1. This CDR3 has 15 residues. Trimming took 5 bases from V and 1 from J; bases not matched to a gene: 5. Germline V lookup: CDR1 SGHNT, CDR2 YENEEA. CDR3 region: CASSHRGRWNTEAFF. Written as DNA, the CDR3 is TGTGCCAGCAGCCACAGGGGGCGGTGGAACACTGAAGCTTTCTTT.

This clone was recorded a few times. The chain employs TRBV11-2 and TRBJ1-1; weak D call: TRBD1 (6 bases). The CDR3 contains 16 residues. V dropped 1 base and J dropped 6 bases, with 18 bases sitting between them. The germline V gene has CDR1 SGHAT and CDR2 FQNNGV. CDR3 residues: CASSLGGGGFVPEAFF. The CDR3 DNA sequence: TGTGCCAGCAGCTTAGGGGGGGGCGGATTTGTACCTGAAGCTTTCTTT.

This clone was seen a few times. This chain uses TRBV30 with TRBJ1-5; D unresolved. Germline assignment: CDR1 GTSNPN and CDR2 SVGIG (reference sequence). Trimming left V 6 bases short and J 7 bases short, with 16 bases between. This CDR3 region has 13 residues. CDR3 nucleotides: TGTGCCTGCCAGGTAGCGGAAAGGCAGCCCCAGCATTTT. Its protein product is CACQVAERQPQHF.

This chain uses TRBV4-3 with TRBJ1-1; the match to TRBD1 covers 7 bases. V lost 1 base to trimming and J lost 3 bases; unmatched junction nucleotides: 2. The CDR3 runs 14 residues. The germline V gene encodes CDR1 LGHNA and CDR2 YSLEER. The CDR3 loop is CASSQGRGHTEAFF. The CDR3 bases are TGCGCCAGCAGCCAAGGGAGGGGGCACACTGAAGCTTTCTTT.

In this sample, this clone turned up a few times. The chain carries TRBV29-1 and TRBJ1-2, with D maybe TRBD1 (5 bases). The CDR3 is 12 amino acids. V gave up 6 bases and J gave up 8 bases, with 16 bases separating them. Germline loops: CDR1 SQVTM, CDR2 ANQGSEA. CDR3 sequence: CSVLRDFGGYTF. DNA of the CDR3: TGCAGCGTACTCAGGGATTTTGGAGGCTACACCTTC.

V usage is TRBV7-2 and J usage is TRBJ2-7; 14 bases are a match to TRBD2. This CDR3 is 17 amino acids long. The trim removed 0 bases at V and 6 bases at J, leaving 7 bases unmatched. Germline V gives CDR1 SGHTA, CDR2 FQGNSA. In DNA, the CDR3 is TGTGCCAGCAGCTTAGCGCTGACTAGCGGGAGGGCCGGCGAGCAGTACTTC. Its protein is CASSLALTSGRAGEQYF.